This record covers a single T cell receptor beta chain. This clonotype was detected many times. Its binding antigen is unknown. There are no base qualities to consult, and no much larger clone falls within one base. This sample was taken from a study of spatial heterogeneity in lung cancer (dated by TCRdb to the late 2010s). Study-wide context: Beta-chain transcripts were consistently detected in greater numbers than alpha-chain transcripts, which likely reflected higher beta-chain transcript abundance. Both alpha and beta chains were TCR-sequenced in hundreds of tumor regions, around 65 matched nontumor lung samples and over 55 PBMC samples obtained at surgery. The study linked features of the TCR repertoire to counts of nonsynonymous mutations, which were determined by whole-exome sequencing of tumor tissue. In the raw uncorrected reads, each unique combination of TCR and UMI appeared more than ten times on average. The study quantitatively compared TCR alpha and beta repertoires across multiple tumor regions, matched nontumor lung and blood in non-small cell lung cancer. Findings and caveats that apply to the study as a whole: Ubiquitous expanded tumor TCRs were found in blood more often at tumor resection than at routine follow-up. Confirming at a functional level the hypothesis that regional TCRs recognize regional mutations was considered to require additional single-cell paired TCR alpha and beta sequencing.

In the paper's terms, the time point label means: sample taken at primary tumor resection. TCR sequencing used whole RNA extracted from tumor and nontumor lung tissue, or from cryopreserved PBMC samples, without cell sorting. Donors were around 71 patients with early-stage, untreated non-small cell lung cancer from the lung TRACERx cohort. Patients were selected for TCR sequencing only if sufficient RNA was available from at least two tumor regions. The CDR3 runs 13 amino acids, cysteine and phenylalanine included. The read is trimmed to its CDR3 DNA, 39 bases read in frame from base 1. The trim is 1 base for V and 5 bases for J, with a gap of 8 bases between the germline ends. According to the germline V gene, CDR1 reads LGHNA and CDR2 reads YSLEER. Libraries were prepared through 5' RACE. Sequencing was performed on a NextSeq 500. To allow correction of PCR and sequencing errors, the TCR library protocol tagged every TCR cDNA molecule with a unique molecular identifier. As for the authors' bioinformatics: TCR identification, UMI-based error correction and CDR3 extraction were performed with Decombinator tools. TCRs above a frequency of 2 per 1,000, corresponding to the top 1% of the tumor frequency distribution, were defined as expanded. Renyi diversity was calculated using the R vegan package after each repertoire was subsampled 100 times to 5,000 TCRs. CDR3 similarity networks were built from amino acid triplet string-kernel similarity, with CDR3s being connected when pairwise similarity was above 0.82. TCRdb reprocessed the public reads (quality trimming at Q25 with fastp, clone calling with MiXCR) and kept in-frame beta chains. Rows with a matching CDR3 protein are joined into one entry that keeps the most common DNA and genes. The V and J calls, along with clone size, are taken from TCRdb and not from the paper's own processing. The sample contains 20,000 to 30,000 distinct CDR3 sequences, 4% to 5% of them found a single time. The ten most abundant clones make up about 5% of the sample.

This specimen consisted of PBMCs, obtained at surgery. The clonotype originates from a male donor with early-stage non-small cell lung cancer. In this chain, TRBV4-3 is recombined with TRBJ2-5, with the D gene not clear enough to name. In nucleotide form, the sequence is TGCGCCAGCAGCCAAGGCCTAAAGGAGACCCAGTACTTC. Its product reads: CASSQGLKETQYF.